Listed below are T cell receptor beta chains from one sample, sequenced in a study of neurological immune-mediated disorders. TCRdb re-called the 5' RACE reads with MiXCR, one entry per CDR3 protein. Here the sample spans 45,000 to 65,000 distinct CDR3 sequences, about 3.7% being singletons. The material sequenced was PBMCs. Receptors originate from a man in his forties with multiple sclerosis. Both conserved end residues are part of each CDR3. Fields, in order: CDR3 length, clone size, V gene, D gene, J gene, CDR3 DNA, CDR3 protein. D genes are given only for firm matches. Size values are once, few and many counts, or a class for expanded clones, and some rows have none.

15	many	TRBV6-1	-	TRBJ1-1	TGTGCCAGCAGTCCCCAGGGACCGGCGAACACTGAAGCTTTCTTT	CASSPQGPANTEAFF
11	many	TRBV3-1	-	TRBJ1-1	TGTGCCGCAGGGAAGAACACTGAAGCTTTCTTT	CAAGKNTEAFF
13	many	TRBV6-5	-	TRBJ1-5	TGTGCCAGCAGTCCAGGGTGGGATCAGCCCCAGCATTTT	CASSPGWDQPQHF
16	many	TRBV2	-	TRBJ2-7	TGTGCCAGCAGTGGGGATAAGGGTTTGAGCTCCTACGAGCAGTACTTC	CASSGDKGLSSYEQYF
16	many	TRBV5-1	-	TRBJ2-1	TGCGCCAGCAGCTTGATTTTAGGCGGGGCCAACAATGAGCAGTTCTTC	CASSLILGGANNEQFF
15	many	TRBV20-1	TRBD2	TRBJ2-7	TGCAGTGCCCGAACGGGCGGCGGGGGGAGGTACGAGCAGTACTTC	CSARTGGGGRYEQYF
15	many	TRBV5-5	-	TRBJ2-7	TGTGCCAGCAGCTTGAAGTTCGACAACAGCTACGAGCAGTACTTC	CASSLKFDNSYEQYF
13	many	TRBV18	-	TRBJ2-2	TGTGCCAGCTCACCAAATCGGGACGGGGAGCTGTTTTTT	CASSPNRDGELFF
15	many	TRBV5-1	-	TRBJ2-7	TGCGCCAGCAGCTTTAAAAACAGGGAAGACTACGAGCAGTACTTC	CASSFKNREDYEQYF
16	-	TRBV6-1	TRBD1	TRBJ1-5	TGTGCCAGCACTTCCGCAGGGGGAGCTAGCAATCAGCCCCAGAATTTT	CASTSAGGASNQPQNF
12	many	TRBV20-1	-	TRBJ1-2	TGCAGTGCTAGAGATGATAACTATGGCTACACCTTC	CSARDDNYGYTF
16	many	TRBV6-5	TRBD1	TRBJ1-1	TGTGCCAGCAGTTGGGAAGGACAGGGCTCGAACACTGAAGCTTTCTTT	CASSWEGQGSNTEAFF
16	many	TRBV3-1	TRBD2	TRBJ2-3	TGTGCCAGCAGCCAGGGACTAGCGCTGGTCGCAGATACGCAGTATTTT	CASSQGLALVADTQYF
17	many	TRBV5-5	TRBD1	TRBJ2-7	TGTGCCAGCAGCTTGTACCGGGACAGGGTCTTCGGCTACGAGCAGTACTTC	CASSLYRDRVFGYEQYF